This passage covers 18 T cell receptor beta chains from one sample sequenced in a study of cytomegalovirus exposure and HLA in healthy donors. Primers for the PCR totalled 60 Vbeta and 13 Jbeta. The repertoire was sequenced with immunoSEQ multiplex PCR; TCRdb's copy has only in-frame clones and lacks some. The top ten hold roughly 1.6% of the sample, which has about 250,000 clones, 85% to 95% seen once. The material sequenced was PBMCs. These receptors originate from a girl aged 2-10 years in good health and CMV-seronegative.

V and J are TRBV25-1 and TRBJ2-7; TRBD1 agrees at 9 bases. The CDR3 runs to 14 residues. The J segment lost 1 base and the V segment lost 6 bases, leaving 4 bases of the junction unmatched. From germline, CDR1 is MGHDK and CDR2 SYGVNS. The chain's CDR3 is CASRGTGFSYEQYF. The CDR3 bases are TGTGCCAGCAGAGGGACAGGGTTTTCCTACGAGCAGTACTTC.

The chain employs TRBV18 and TRBJ2-2; D may be TRBD2 (5 bases). From germline, CDR1 is KGHSH and CDR2 LQKENI. The CDR3 is made up of 15 amino acids. V was pared by 0 bases and J by 6 bases, with 11 bases between. CDR3 bases: TGTGCCAGCTCACCACCAAATGCTAGCCCCGGGGAGCTGTTTTTT. The encoded protein is CASSPPNASPGELFF.

This chain joins TRBV27 and TRBJ2-7; TRBD1 agrees at 10 bases. V lost 0 bases to trimming and J lost 3 bases; unmatched junction nucleotides: 2. The CDR3 is 15 residues long. The V gene's germline CDR1 is MNHEY and CDR2 SMNVEV (reference sequence). CDR3 region: CASSLSGTGVYEQYF. CDR3 sequence (DNA): TGTGCCAGCAGTTTATCAGGGACAGGGGTCTACGAGCAGTACTTC.

The chain employs TRBV11-2 and TRBJ2-3, with 10 bases that match TRBD1. CDR3 length equals 15 residues. Germline V gene data show CDR1 as SGHAT and CDR2 as FQNNGV. After removal of 4 bases from V and 4 bases from J, the junction contained 5 bases not matched to a gene. The CDR3 spells CASSSSGTGADTQYF. The CDR3 DNA is TGTGCCAGCAGCTCATCCGGGACAGGGGCAGATACGCAGTATTTT.

The CDR3 region has the DNA TGTGCCAGCCGACGAGGAGGGATGTCCTACAATGAGCAGTTCTTC. Its translation is CASRRGGMSYNEQFF. The genes are TRBV28 and TRBJ2-1, with D perhaps matching TRBD2 (6 bases). The CDR3 is 15 amino acids. Per germline, CDR1 MDHEN and CDR2 SYDVKM. V was cut by 8 bases and J by 1 base, with 15 bases left in between.

This rearrangement joins TRBV30 to TRBJ1-1, with TRBD1 identical over 9 bases. Trimming cost V 4 bases and J 5 bases; bases outside gene matches: 5. The CDR3 runs to 13 residues. Germline CDR1 GTSNPN, CDR2 SVGIG (reference sequence). The chain's CDR3 is CAWKYRGQTEAFF. The CDR3 coding sequence is TGTGCCTGGAAATACAGGGGGCAGACTGAAGCTTTCTTT.

This rearrangement joins TRBV5-1 to TRBJ1-1, with D possibly TRBD1 on 6 matching bases. There are 17 residues in the CDR3. The germline gives CDR1 SGHRS, CDR2 YFSETQ. V was trimmed by 3 bases and J by 2 bases, leaving 20 bases between them. This CDR3 reads CASSSMGRGRVNTEAFF. The CDR3 bases are TGCGCCAGCAGCTCGATGGGCAGGGGAAGGGTAAACACTGAAGCTTTCTTT. Drawing the rest from reference TRBV5-1 and TRBJ1-1, the complete variable domain is KAGVTQTPRYLIKTRGQQVTLSCSPISGHRSVSWYQQTPGQGLQFLFEYFSETQRNKGNFPGRFSGRQFSNSRSEMNVSTLELGDSALYLCASSSMGRGRVNTEAFFGQGTRLTVV.

The V gene is TRBV19, the J gene TRBJ2-2; 11 nucleotides agree with TRBD1. The J segment lost 3 bases and the V segment lost 6 bases, leaving 6 bases of the junction unmatched. The CDR3 has 16 amino acids. The germline gives CDR1 LNHDA, CDR2 SQIVND (reference sequence). The CDR3 DNA reads TGTGCCAGTAGGTGGACAGGGGGCGCGGACACCGGGGAGCTGTTTTTT. Translation: CASRWTGGADTGELFF. Using reference TRBV19 and TRBJ2-2 for the parts outside the CDR3, the full variable domain is DGGITQSPKYLFRKEGQNVTLSCEQNLNHDAMYWYRQDPGQGLRLIYYSQIVNDFQKGDIAEGYSVSREKKESFPLTVTSAQKNPTAFYLCASRWTGGADTGELFFGEGSRLTVL.

V usage is TRBV4-1 and J usage is TRBJ1-2, with 7 bases aligning to TRBD1. The CDR3 length is 17 residues. With V trimmed by 1 base and J by 4 bases, 12 bases remained unmatched. The germline gives CDR1 MGHRA, CDR2 YSYEKL. The CDR3 region is CASSQVTSQTGPYGYTF. CDR3 sequence (DNA): TGCGCCAGCAGCCAAGTTACCTCGCAGACAGGGCCCTATGGCTACACCTTC.

This chain connects TRBV7-2 to TRBJ2-3; the D gene is possibly TRBD2 (5 bases). There are 14 residues in the CDR3. Germline V gene data show CDR1 as SGHTA and CDR2 as FQGNSA. The V end was cut by 5 bases, the J end by 4 bases, with 13 bases between. The DNA for the CDR3 is TGTGCCAGCAGCCCCTACGTCGGGGCAGATACGCAGTATTTT. This gives the protein CASSPYVGADTQYF.

The chain uses TRBV20-1 and TRBJ2-7; D not certain. V lost 2 bases, J lost 7 bases, and 9 bases lay in between. There are 11 residues in the CDR3. Germline CDR1 and CDR2: DFQATT and SNEGSKA (reference sequence). The CDR3 reads CSARTHNEQYF. In DNA, the CDR3 is TGCAGTGCTAGAACGCACAATGAGCAGTACTTC.

This clone is a singleton in its sample. V and J are TRBV29-1 and TRBJ2-5; D is perhaps TRBD1 (6 bases). The CDR3 is 15 amino acids. V was cut by 2 bases and J by 4 bases, with 17 bases left in between. Germline CDR1 is SQVTM and CDR2 is ANQGSEA. CDR3 protein: CSVETGTQESETQYF. The CDR3 region has the DNA TGCAGCGTTGAAACCGGGACACAGGAATCAGAGACCCAGTACTTC.

The chain recombines TRBV5-1 with TRBJ1-2; D possibly corresponds to TRBD1 (5 bases). V lost 3 bases to trimming and J lost 3 bases, with 21 bases between them. The germline V gene encodes CDR1 SGHRS and CDR2 YFSETQ. The CDR3 consists of 17 residues. In DNA, the CDR3 is TGCGCCAGCAGCTCAAGTAGGCAAACAGGTTTCGACTATGGCTACACCTTC. Its protein product is CASSSSRQTGFDYGYTF.

The V gene is TRBV9, the J gene TRBJ2-5, with D possibly TRBD1 on 6 matching bases. CDR3 length: 13 amino acids. V was trimmed by 4 bases and J by 5 bases, leaving 12 bases between them. Per germline, CDR1 SGDLS and CDR2 YYNGEE. The CDR3 nucleotides read TGTGCCAGCAGCAGCAGGGGTCAGGAGACCCAGTACTTC. As protein: CASSSRGQETQYF.

V gene TRBV6-1 combines with J gene TRBJ1-1; D is perhaps TRBD1 (6 bases). The ends were cut back, 3 bases at V and 1 base at J, with 18 bases in the middle. There are 17 residues in the CDR3. The germline V gene encodes CDR1 MNHNS and CDR2 SASEGT. The CDR3 DNA is TGTGCCAGCAGTGAGGGTTCGGGTGGGGGCGCGAACACTGAAGCTTTCTTT. This encodes CASSEGSGGGANTEAFF.

The chain links TRBV10-3 to TRBJ2-3, with D tentatively TRBD2 (6 bases). This CDR3 is built from 16 residues. Germline lookup yields CDR1 ENHRY and CDR2 SYGVKD. Trimming shortened V by 4 bases and J by 2 bases, and 16 bases separated the two germline ends. Here the CDR3 DNA reads TGTGCCATCAGTGGTTCGGGGGACCGCCTCACAGATACGCAGTATTTT. Translating gives CAISGSGDRLTDTQYF.

This sequence joins TRBV6-5 and TRBJ2-3; 8 nucleotides align to TRBD1. The length of the CDR3 is 15 residues. Germline V lookup: CDR1 MNHEY, CDR2 SVGAGI. V shed 0 bases and J 3 bases; nucleotides not matched to a gene: 2. CDR3 DNA sequence: TGTGCCAGCAGTTACTCGGACAGGGTGACAGATACGCAGTATTTT. It encodes CASSYSDRVTDTQYF.

This chain links TRBV18 with TRBJ1-2, with D tentatively TRBD1 (5 bases). This CDR3 has 13 amino acids. V lost 6 bases and J lost 3, with 11 bases in between. The germline V gene encodes CDR1 KGHSH and CDR2 LQKENI. The CDR3 is CASSPGRDYGYTF. In nucleotides, the CDR3 is TGTGCCAGCTCGCCAGGGAGAGACTATGGCTACACCTTC. The full variable domain, its missing parts supplied by reference TRBV18 and TRBJ1-2, is NAGVMQNPRHLVRRRGQEARLRCSPMKGHSHVYWYRQLPEEGLKFMVYLQKENIIDESGMPKERFSAEFPKEGPSILRIQQVVRGDSAAYFCASSPGRDYGYTFGSGTRLTVV.